The 20 T cell receptor beta chains listed next were all sequenced from one sample in a study of T cells after yellow fever vaccination. A single record per CDR3 protein comes from TCRdb applying MiXCR to the 5' RACE reads. In the table there are a few hundred thousand distinct CDR3 sequences, roughly 6.8% of which are singletons. The sample here was PBMCs, taken roughly 45 days after the first yellow fever vaccination. The receptor set was obtained from a man aged 18 to 35 who received the YFV17D yellow fever vaccine.

The chain is built from TRBV28 and TRBJ2-2; no reliable D call. V was shortened by 10 bases and J by 5 bases, with 17 bases between the two germline ends. The CDR3 covers 14 residues. From germline, CDR1 is MDHEN and CDR2 SYDVKM. The CDR3 nucleotides read TGTGCCAACAGCCCGATCCCGGTGACCGGGGAGCTGTTTTTT. As protein: CANSPIPVTGELFF.

This clonotype was found a few times. The chain links TRBV5-1 to TRBJ2-3, with unresolved D. V gave up 2 bases and J gave up 2 bases, with 12 bases separating them. Per the germline V gene, CDR1 is SGHRS and CDR2 is YFSETQ. The CDR3 runs to 15 residues. CDR3 DNA: TGCGCCAGCAGCTTCTCGACTGGGATCACAGATACGCAGTATTTT. It translates to CASSFSTGITDTQYF.

The chain joins TRBV7-9 to TRBJ2-5; 7 bases fit TRBD2. V trimming: 4 bases; J trimming: 2 bases; junction bases outside the gene matches: 10. This CDR3 is built from 16 residues. The germline gives CDR1 SEHNR, CDR2 FQNEAQ (reference sequence). CDR3 residues: CASSSTPGGIQETQYF. The CDR3 DNA reads TGTGCCAGCAGCTCTACGCCCGGGGGGATACAAGAGACCCAGTACTTC.

The rearrangement uses TRBV10-3 and TRBJ2-3; D remains unclear. Germline CDR1 ENHRY, CDR2 SYGVKD. The CDR3 contains 11 residues. V was pared by 10 bases and J by 3 bases, with 8 bases between. This CDR3 reads CATYGTDTQYF. As DNA, the CDR3 is TGTGCCACCTATGGGACAGATACGCAGTATTTT.

This clonotype has at least ten counts. This sequence joins TRBV11-2 and TRBJ2-1; D gene ambiguous. V lost 0 bases to trimming and J lost 9 bases, with 12 bases between them. The CDR3 runs to 14 residues. Germline lookup yields CDR1 SGHAT and CDR2 FQNNGV. The CDR3, as DNA: TGTGCCAGCAGCTTAGATATACTCGCGACTGAGCAGTTCTTC. The encoded protein is CASSLDILATEQFF.

The chain employs TRBV11-2 and TRBJ1-6; perhaps TRBD1 as D (5 bases). Germline CDR1 and CDR2: SGHAT and FQNNGV. The CDR3 totals 15 residues. The V gene lost 5 bases and the J gene lost 3 bases, with 11 bases spanning the gap. Written as DNA, the CDR3 is TGTGCCAGCAGCACGGACAACCGCTATAATTCACCCCTCCACTTT. Protein: CASSTDNRYNSPLHF.

This clonotype was found many times. The V call is TRBV7-2, the J call TRBJ1-3; no reliable D call. Trimming left V 1 base short and J 2 bases short, with 6 bases between. The CDR3 is 14 residues long. Germline CDR1 and CDR2: SGHTA and FQGNSA. DNA for the CDR3: TGTGCCAGCAGCTTAGTCCGGGCTGGAAACACCATATATTTT. This sequence encodes CASSLVRAGNTIYF.

The chain combines TRBV23-1 with TRBJ1-6, with D perhaps matching TRBD1 (5 bases). TRBV23-1 is annotated as an ORF whose role is uncertain. The V end was cut by 4 bases, the J end by 15 bases, with 16 bases between. The CDR3 is made up of 13 amino acids. CDR3 in amino acids: CASSLVGVGRLHF. In DNA, the CDR3 is TGCGCCAGCAGTCTGGTGGGGGTAGGTCGCCTCCACTTT.

This clonotype was recorded a few times. This sequence joins TRBV4-2 and TRBJ2-5; possibly TRBD1 or TRBD2 for D (5 bases each). CDR1 and CDR2 (germline): LGHNA, YNFKEQ. This CDR3 spans 14 amino acids. Trimming left V 7 bases short and J 5 bases short, with 17 bases between. CDR3: CASKEVGGTETQYF. The CDR3 nucleotides read TGTGCCAGCAAAGAGGTTGGGGGTACGGAGACCCAGTACTTC.

This clonotype came up many times. The J gene is TRBJ2-2, the V gene TRBV12-3 or TRBV12-4, with D maybe TRBD1 (5 bases). The CDR3 has 14 residues. The germline V and J ends were trimmed by 4 bases and 2 bases, with 8 bases remaining between them. The CDR3 protein is CASSSQGNTGELFF. CDR3 sequence (DNA): TGTGCCAGCAGTTCGCAGGGTAACACCGGGGAGCTGTTTTTT.

This clonotype occurred a few times. CDR3 DNA: TGTGCCAGCAGCTTAATCGGGGGGAACACCGGGGAGCTGTTTTTT. Translating it yields CASSLIGGNTGELFF. The chain employs TRBV7-3 and TRBJ2-2; possible D gene TRBD2, 6 bases. V was trimmed by 1 base and J by 1 base, leaving 7 bases between them. This CDR3 comprises 15 residues. Germline V gene data show CDR1 as SGHTA and CDR2 as FQGTGA.

This clonotype was counted between two and nine times. The gene calls are TRBV18 and TRBJ2-1, with TRBD1 matching over 8 bases. Germline V gene lookup returns CDR1 KGHSH and CDR2 LQKENI. This CDR3 has 16 amino acids. V was clipped by 6 bases and J by 7 bases; unmatched bases: 14. This CDR3 is CASSPIFLDRENEQFF. CDR3 DNA sequence: TGTGCCAGCTCGCCGATTTTTCTGGACAGGGAAAATGAGCAGTTCTTC.

This clonotype has at least ten counts. This chain uses TRBV6-1 with TRBJ2-7, with TRBD1 matching over 10 bases. After removal of 6 bases from V and 3 bases from J, the junction contained 5 bases not matched to a gene. Looked up from germline, CDR1 is MNHNS and CDR2 is SASEGT. The CDR3 has 14 amino acids. The chain's CDR3 is CASRRTGGLYEQYV. The CDR3 nucleotides read TGTGCCAGCAGACGGACAGGGGGACTCTACGAGCAGTACGTC.

This clonotype has a handful of counts. V gene TRBV2 combines with J gene TRBJ1-5, with no clear D. CDR1 is SNHLY, CDR2 FYNNEI, per germline. The length of the CDR3 is 15 residues. V gave up 2 bases and J gave up 4 bases, with 12 bases separating them. The CDR3: CASSEFRRRNQPQHF. The CDR3 nucleotides read TGTGCCAGCAGTGAATTCCGACGCCGGAATCAGCCCCAGCATTTT.

This sequence joins TRBV12-3 or TRBV12-4 and TRBJ2-7, with D perhaps TRBD1 (6 bases). This CDR3 contains 13 residues. V dropped 3 bases and J dropped 9 bases, with 15 bases sitting between them. The CDR3 coding sequence is TGTGCCAGCAGTTTTGTGGGGGCAGAGGGGCAGTACTTC. Amino acid sequence: CASSFVGAEGQYF.

The genes are TRBV5-1 and TRBJ2-4; a possible D gene is TRBD2 (5 bases). Germline V CDR1 and CDR2: SGHRS, YFSETQ. The CDR3 runs to 16 residues. With 1 base removed from V and 0 bases from J, the gap between germline ends came to 11 bases. The CDR3 DNA reads TGCGCCAGCAGCTTGAGAAGCGGTATAGCCAAAAACATTCAGTACTTC. This gives the protein CASSLRSGIAKNIQYF.

This clonotype was observed many times. The gene calls are TRBV5-1 and TRBJ1-1; possible D gene TRBD1, 5 bases. The CDR3 loop spans 15 amino acids. Germline V lookup: CDR1 SGHRS, CDR2 YFSETQ. Between the trimmed V and J ends, which lost 0 bases and 1 base, there was a span of 10 bases. For the CDR3, the DNA is TGCGCCAGCAGCTTGGGAGGGGCACCGAACACTGAAGCTTTCTTT. Translated: CASSLGGAPNTEAFF. Using reference TRBV5-1 and TRBJ1-1 for the parts outside the CDR3, the full variable domain is KAGVTQTPRYLIKTRGQQVTLSCSPISGHRSVSWYQQTPGQGLQFLFEYFSETQRNKGNFPGRFSGRQFSNSRSEMNVSTLELGDSALYLCASSLGGAPNTEAFFGQGTRLTVV.

This sequence joins TRBV20-1 and TRBJ2-7; 7 nucleotides align to TRBD1. This CDR3 region has 15 residues. V shed 0 bases, J shed 2 bases, and the junction held 7 bases outside the gene matches. The V gene's germline CDR1 is DFQATT and CDR2 SNEGSKA (reference sequence). The DNA for the CDR3 is TGCAGTGCTAGAGACCGCCTAGACAGGGCCTACGAGCAGTACTTC. Its protein product is CSARDRLDRAYEQYF.

This clonotype has only a few counts. The chain joins TRBV12-3 or TRBV12-4 to TRBJ1-2; the D is unclear. With 1 base removed from V and 4 bases from J, the gap between germline ends came to 7 bases. The CDR3 is 13 amino acids. This chain's CDR3 is CASSLGIRYGYTF. The CDR3 nucleotides are TGTGCCAGCAGTTTAGGTATCCGCTATGGCTACACCTTC.

V and J are TRBV7-9 and TRBJ2-2; the D is unclear. This CDR3 spans 13 amino acids. Germline V gene data show CDR1 as SEHNR and CDR2 as FQNEAQ (reference sequence). The V end was cut by 5 bases, the J end by 4 bases, with 8 bases between. The CDR3 region is CASSDQSTGELFF. CDR3 DNA: TGTGCCAGCAGCGACCAGAGCACCGGGGAGCTGTTTTTT. Full variable domain (remainder filled in from reference TRBV7-9 and TRBJ2-2): DTGVSQNPRHKITKRGQNVTFRCDPISEHNRLYWYRQTLGQGPEFLTYFQNEAQLEKSRLLSDRFSAERPKGSFSTLEIQRTEQGDSAMYLCASSDQSTGELFFGEGSRLTVL.